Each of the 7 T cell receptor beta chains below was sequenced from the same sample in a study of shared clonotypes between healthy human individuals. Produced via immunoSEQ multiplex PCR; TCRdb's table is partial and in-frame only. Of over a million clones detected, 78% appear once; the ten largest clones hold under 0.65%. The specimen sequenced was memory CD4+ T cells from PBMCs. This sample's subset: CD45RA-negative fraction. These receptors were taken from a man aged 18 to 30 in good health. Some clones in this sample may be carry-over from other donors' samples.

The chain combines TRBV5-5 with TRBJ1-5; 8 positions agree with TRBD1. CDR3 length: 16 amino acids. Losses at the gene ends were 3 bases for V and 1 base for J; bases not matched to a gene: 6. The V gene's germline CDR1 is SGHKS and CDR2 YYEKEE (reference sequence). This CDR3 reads CASSYFDRGSNQPQHF. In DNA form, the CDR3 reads TGTGCCAGCAGCTACTTCGACAGGGGCAGCAATCAGCCCCAGCATTTT.

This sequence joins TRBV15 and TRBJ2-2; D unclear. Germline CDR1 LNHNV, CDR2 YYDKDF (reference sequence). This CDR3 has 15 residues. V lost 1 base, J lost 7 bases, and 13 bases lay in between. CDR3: CATSRVRGPGGELFF. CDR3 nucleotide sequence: TGTGCCACCAGCAGAGTACGAGGACCTGGCGGGGAGCTGTTTTTT. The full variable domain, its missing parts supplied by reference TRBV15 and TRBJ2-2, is DAMVIQNPRYQVTQFGKPVTLSCSQTLNHNVMYWYQQKSSQAPKLLFHYYDKDFNNEADTPDNFQSRRPNTSFCFLDIRSPGLGDTAMYLCATSRVRGPGGELFFGEGSRLTVL.

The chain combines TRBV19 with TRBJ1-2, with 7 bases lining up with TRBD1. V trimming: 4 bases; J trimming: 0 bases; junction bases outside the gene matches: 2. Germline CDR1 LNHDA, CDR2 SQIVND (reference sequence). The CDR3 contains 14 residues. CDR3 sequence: CASSKGQPNYGYTF. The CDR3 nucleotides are TGTGCCAGTAGTAAGGGACAGCCTAACTATGGCTACACCTTC.

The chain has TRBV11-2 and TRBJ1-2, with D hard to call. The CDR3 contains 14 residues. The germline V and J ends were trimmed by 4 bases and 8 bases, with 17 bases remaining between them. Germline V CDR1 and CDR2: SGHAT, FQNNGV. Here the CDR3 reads CASSSTISLRGYTF. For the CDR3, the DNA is TGTGCCAGCAGCTCCACGATCAGCCTTAGGGGCTACACCTTC.

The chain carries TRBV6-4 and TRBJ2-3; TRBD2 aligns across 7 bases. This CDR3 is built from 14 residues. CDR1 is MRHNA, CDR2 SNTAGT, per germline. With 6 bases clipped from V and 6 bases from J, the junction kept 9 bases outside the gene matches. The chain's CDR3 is CASSASGTGDTQYF. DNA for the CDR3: TGTGCCAGCAGCGCGAGCGGGACTGGTGATACGCAGTATTTT.

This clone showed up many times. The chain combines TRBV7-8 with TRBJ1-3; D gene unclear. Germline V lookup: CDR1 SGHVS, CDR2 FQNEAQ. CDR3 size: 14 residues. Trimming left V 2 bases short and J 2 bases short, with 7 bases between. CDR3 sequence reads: CASSLPGTGNTIYF. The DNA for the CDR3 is TGTGCCAGCAGCTTACCGGGAACTGGAAACACCATATATTTT.

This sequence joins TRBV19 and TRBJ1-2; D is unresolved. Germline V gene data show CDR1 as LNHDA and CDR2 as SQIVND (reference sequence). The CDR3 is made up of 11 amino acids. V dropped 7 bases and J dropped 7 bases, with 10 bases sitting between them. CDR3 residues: CASTSEGGYTF. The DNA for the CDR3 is TGTGCCAGTACCTCAGAGGGTGGCTACACCTTC.